These 14 T cell receptor beta chains were sequenced from one sample in a study of blood T cell repertoires in COVID-19. This table comes from immunoSEQ multiplex PCR, and its TCRdb copy is limited to in-frame clones, with some not included. The table has about 140,000 clones, approximately 88% seen once; the top ten hold over 9.5%. Sequencing was carried out using peripheral blood. The receptors originated from a man aged 55 to 69 with active or convalescent COVID-19.

The chain joins TRBV29-1 to TRBJ2-5; TRBD1 might be the D (5 bases). Trimming removed 5 bases at V and 2 bases at J, with 12 bases between. CDR1 is SQVTM, CDR2 ANQGSEA, per germline. This CDR3 spans 13 amino acids. The CDR3 protein is CSVTGRMQETQYF. The CDR3 region has the DNA TGCAGCGTTACAGGACGGATGCAAGAGACCCAGTACTTC. Drawing the rest from reference TRBV29-1 and TRBJ2-5, the complete variable domain is SAVISQKPSRDICQRGTSLTIQCQVDSQVTMMFWYRQQPGQSLTLIATANQGSEATYESGFVIDKFPISRPNLTFSTLTVSNMSPEDSSIYLCSVTGRMQETQYFGPGTRLLVL.

V usage is TRBV19 and J usage is TRBJ2-5, with TRBD2 matching 8 bases. V was pared by 4 bases and J by 2 bases, with 9 bases of the junction left unmatched. The CDR3 spans 16 residues. CDR1 LNHDA and CDR2 SQIVND come from the germline V gene (reference sequence). The CDR3 sequence is CASSTRLALVQETQYF. The CDR3, as DNA: TGTGCCAGTAGTACCCGACTAGCGCTTGTACAAGAGACCCAGTACTTC.

The genes are TRBV7-9 and TRBJ2-3, with D possibly being TRBD1 (5 bases). Germline values: CDR1 SEHNR, CDR2 FQNEAQ (reference sequence). Trimming left V 4 bases short and J 3 bases short, with 14 bases between. The CDR3 spans 15 residues. The CDR3 region has the DNA TGTGCCAGCAGCTCAGGATATGGGGCTACAGATACGCAGTATTTT. The encoded protein is CASSSGYGATDTQYF.

J is TRBJ2-1 and V is TRBV12-3 or TRBV12-4, with D tentatively TRBD2 (6 bases). Trimming cost V 5 bases and J 7 bases, with 12 bases left between them. The CDR3 length is 13 residues. CDR3 nucleotide sequence: TGTGCCAGCAGTCGCAGCGGGCAAAATGAGCAGTTCTTC. Amino acids: CASSRSGQNEQFF.

J is TRBJ2-7 and V is TRBV28; D uncertain. The germline V gene encodes CDR1 MDHEN and CDR2 SYDVKM. Trimming stripped 6 bases from V and 1 base from J, with 16 bases between. There are 15 residues in the CDR3. The CDR3 here is CASSLIRSNSYEQYF. The CDR3 bases are TGTGCCAGCAGCCTAATCCGGTCCAATTCCTACGAGCAGTACTTC.

This chain joins TRBV9 and TRBJ1-6, with a possible D match to TRBD1 (5 bases). Per germline, CDR1 SGDLS and CDR2 YYNGEE. The V gene lost 0 bases and the J gene lost 7 bases, with 11 bases spanning the gap. The CDR3 has 15 amino acids. CDR3 coding DNA: TGTGCCAGCAGCGTAGAGGGGTCCCTAAATTCACCCCTCCACTTT. Its translation: CASSVEGSLNSPLHF.

The chain couples TRBV14 to TRBJ2-2, with TRBD1 matching 8 bases. The CDR3 runs 15 residues. The V segment lost 4 bases and the J segment 4 bases; nucleotides outside the gene matches: 5. CDR1 and CDR2 (germline): SGHDN, FVKESK. The CDR3 DNA sequence: TGTGCCAGCAGCCGCCTCACAGGGGGCACCGGGGAGCTGTTTTTT. It yields the protein CASSRLTGGTGELFF.

This chain uses TRBV9 with TRBJ2-7; 10 bases align to TRBD2. The CDR3 length is 15 residues. Germline-derived CDR1 and CDR2 are SGDLS and YYNGEE. With V trimmed by 3 bases and J by 4 bases, 7 bases remained unmatched. CDR3: CASSGGTSGIYEQYF. Written as DNA, the CDR3 is TGTGCCAGCAGCGGAGGAACTAGCGGGATTTACGAGCAGTACTTC.

V is TRBV2 and J is TRBJ2-1; 10 nucleotides match TRBD2. V lost 7 bases and J lost 1; bases outside the gene matches: 4. This CDR3 spans 15 amino acids. Germline V gives CDR1 SNHLY, CDR2 FYNNEI. CDR3: CASNKREGSYNEQFF. The DNA of the CDR3 is TGTGCCAGCAATAAGCGGGAGGGATCCTACAATGAGCAGTTCTTC. Looking up the rest from reference TRBV2 and TRBJ2-1 gives the full variable domain: EPEVTQTPSHQVTQMGQEVILRCVPISNHLYFYWYRQILGQKVEFLVSFYNNEISEKSEIFDDQFSVERPDGSNFTLKIRSTKLEDSAMYFCASNKREGSYNEQFFGPGTRLTVL.

This chain links TRBV28 with TRBJ1-2, with a possible D match to TRBD1 (5 bases). Germline V gives CDR1 MDHEN, CDR2 SYDVKM. V gave up 7 bases and J gave up 5 bases, with 11 bases separating them. CDR3 length: 12 residues. The CDR3 region is CASTLRGYGYTF. In DNA, the CDR3 is TGTGCCAGCACCCTACGGGGGTATGGCTACACCTTC.

The chain is built from TRBV5-6 and TRBJ1-3; tentative D call: TRBD1 (5 bases). There are 12 residues in the CDR3. Germline CDR1 reads SGHDT; CDR2 reads YYEEEE. CDR3 DNA: TGTGCAACCCAGGGTGCTGGAAACACCATATATTTT. This encodes CATQGAGNTIYF.

The chain has TRBV5-1 and TRBJ2-3; 8 nucleotides align to TRBD2. Germline CDR1 is SGHRS and CDR2 is YFSETQ. V lost 7 bases and J lost 4; bases outside the gene matches: 8. The CDR3 is made up of 14 amino acids. CDR3 nucleotides: TGCGCCAGCCGGGTTAGCGGGACCGCAGATACGCAGTATTTT. It is translated as CASRVSGTADTQYF. Variable domain in full (rest from reference TRBV5-1 and TRBJ2-3): KAGVTQTPRYLIKTRGQQVTLSCSPISGHRSVSWYQQTPGQGLQFLFEYFSETQRNKGNFPGRFSGRQFSNSRSEMNVSTLELGDSALYLCASRVSGTADTQYFGPGTRLTVL.

This chain links TRBV11-2 with TRBJ2-7; no clear D gene. Germline lookup yields CDR1 SGHAT and CDR2 FQNNGV. The CDR3 length is 14 residues. The V end lost 1 base, the J end lost 2 bases, and 9 bases lay between the germline ends. Written as DNA, the CDR3 is TGTGCCAGCAGCTTAGTTCACAGCACCTACGAGCAGTACTTC. This encodes CASSLVHSTYEQYF.

The rearrangement links TRBV27 to TRBJ2-5; a weak D match, TRBD2 (5 bases). The germline gives CDR1 MNHEY, CDR2 SMNVEV (reference sequence). With 2 bases removed from V and 5 bases from J, the gap between germline ends came to 15 bases. This CDR3 is built from 15 residues. CDR3 in amino acids: CASSLLYGNEETQYF. CDR3 in DNA: TGTGCCAGCAGTTTACTTTACGGGAATGAGGAGACCCAGTACTTC.